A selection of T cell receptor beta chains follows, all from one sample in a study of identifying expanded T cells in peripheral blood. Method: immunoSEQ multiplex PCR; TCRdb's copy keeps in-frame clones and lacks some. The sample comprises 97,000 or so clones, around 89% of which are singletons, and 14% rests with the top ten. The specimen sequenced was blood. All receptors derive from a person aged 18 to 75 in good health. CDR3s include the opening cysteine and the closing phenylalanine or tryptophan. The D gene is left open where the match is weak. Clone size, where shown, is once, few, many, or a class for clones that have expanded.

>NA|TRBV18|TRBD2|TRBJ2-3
TGTGCCAGCTCACCGAGCGGGGGGGCCGGCACAGATACGCAGTATTTT
CASSPSGGAGTDTQYF
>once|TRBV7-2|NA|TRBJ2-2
TGTGCCAGCAGCGTGACAGGGAACACCGGGGAGCTGTTTTTT
CASSVTGNTGELFF
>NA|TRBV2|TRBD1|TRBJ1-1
TGTGCCAGCAGTGTACAGGGGAGGTTGACTGAAGCTTTCTTT
CASSVQGRLTEAFF
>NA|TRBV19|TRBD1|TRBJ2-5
TGTGCCAGTAGTCCCGACAGGGGGGCAGAGACCCAGTACTTC
CASSPDRGAETQYF
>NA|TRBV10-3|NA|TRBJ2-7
TGTGCCATCAGTGAGTCCGGTTTTCTTACAGGGCCGGAGGACGAGCAGTACTTC
CAISESGFLTGPEDEQYF
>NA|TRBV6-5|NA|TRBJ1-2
TGTGCCAGCAGCTTCGGTTGGAGGGAGGGCTATGGCTACACCTTC
CASSFGWREGYGYTF
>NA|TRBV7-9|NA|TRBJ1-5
TGTGCCAGCAGCGTAGTCCCCGGGACCGAGAATCAGCCCCAGCATTTT
CASSVVPGTENQPQHF
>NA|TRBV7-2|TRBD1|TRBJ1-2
TGTGCCAGCAGCTTATCCGGGTCAGGGGGCAGCTATGGCTACACCTTC
CASSLSGSGGSYGYTF
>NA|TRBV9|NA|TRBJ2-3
TGTGCCAGCAGCCCACTAATTAGCACAGATACGCAGTATTTT
CASSPLISTDTQYF
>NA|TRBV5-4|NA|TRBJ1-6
TGTGCCAGCAGCTTGGCGGGGATTTATAATTCACCCCTCCACTTT
CASSLAGIYNSPLHF
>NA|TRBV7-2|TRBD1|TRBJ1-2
TGTGCCAGCAGCCCCGGGACAGACAACTATGGCTACACCTTC
CASSPGTDNYGYTF
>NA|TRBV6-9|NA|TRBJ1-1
TGTGCCAGCAGTTACCGGGCGGGGGCTTTCACTGAAGCTTTCTTT
CASSYRAGAFTEAFF
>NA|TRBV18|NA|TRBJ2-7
TGTGCCAGCTCACCGCCGTTCACACAGGGTACCTACGAGCAGTACTTC
CASSPPFTQGTYEQYF
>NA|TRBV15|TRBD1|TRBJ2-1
TGTGCCACCAGCAGGCCGGGACAGGCTAACAATGAGCAGTTCTTC
CATSRPGQANNEQFF
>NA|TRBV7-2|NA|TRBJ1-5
TGTGCCAGCAGCTTAGAGTACGGATCGATGTATTTT
CASSLEYGSMYF
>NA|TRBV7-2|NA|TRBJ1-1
TGTGCCAGCAGCTTAGGCGGGGGGGCTGAAGCTTTCTTT
CASSLGGGAEAFF
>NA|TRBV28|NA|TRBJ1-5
TGTGCCAGCAGTCTAGGTCTGGGCAATCAGCCCCAGCATTTT
CASSLGLGNQPQHF
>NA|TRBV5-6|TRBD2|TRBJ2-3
TGTGCCAGCAGCTTATTGGGGACTAGCACTTACACAGATACGCAGTATTTT
CASSLLGTSTYTDTQYF
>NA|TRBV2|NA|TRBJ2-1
TGTGCCAGCAGTTGGGACGGGTCTTACAATGAGCAGTTCTTC
CASSWDGSYNEQFF
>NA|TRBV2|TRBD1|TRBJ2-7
TGTGCCGCGGGGGACAGGGTCGCCTACGAGCAGTACTTC
CAAGDRVAYEQYF
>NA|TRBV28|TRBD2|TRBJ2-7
TGTGCCAGCAGTCCCCCGCTAGCGGGATCCTACGAGCAGTACTTC
CASSPPLAGSYEQYF
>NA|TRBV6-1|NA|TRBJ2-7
TGTGCCAGCACCCCGGAAGGGGTGAGAGAGCAGTACTTC
CASTPEGVREQYF
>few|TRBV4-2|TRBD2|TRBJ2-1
TGTGCCAGCAGCCAACGTCGGGGGGGGATGATATACAATGAGCAGTTCTTC
CASSQRRGGMIYNEQFF
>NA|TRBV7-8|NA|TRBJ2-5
TGTGCCAGCAGCTTAGTGTCTGGGGGAGAGACCCAGTACTTC
CASSLVSGGETQYF
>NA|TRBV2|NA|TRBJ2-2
TGTGCCAGCAGTGTCGGGACATTAAGCACCGGGGAGCTGTTTTTT
CASSVGTLSTGELFF
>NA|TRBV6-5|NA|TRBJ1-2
TGTGCCAGCAGTTGGGGAAAGGGCTTGGGCTACACCTTC
CASSWGKGLGYTF
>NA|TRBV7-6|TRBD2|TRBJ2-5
TGTGCCAGCAGCTTAGGAGGACTAGCGGGGTTTACACGAGAGACCCAGTACTTC
CASSLGGLAGFTRETQYF
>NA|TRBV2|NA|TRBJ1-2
TGTGCCAGCAGCCCGGACAGAGAGGGCTACACCTTC
CASSPDREGYTF
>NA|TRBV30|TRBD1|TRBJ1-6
TGTGCCTGGGTAGACAGGGGAAATTCACCCCTCCACTTT
CAWVDRGNSPLHF
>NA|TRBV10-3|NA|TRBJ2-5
TGTGCCATCAGTGAGTCGGAGCGCTCGACAGAAGAGACCCAGTACTTC
CAISESERSTEETQYF
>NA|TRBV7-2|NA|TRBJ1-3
TGTGCCAGCAGCCAAGGACCCCTGAGCTCTGGAAACACCATATATTTT
CASSQGPLSSGNTIYF
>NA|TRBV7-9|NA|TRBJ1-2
TGTGCCAGCAGCTTCGGGTTCAAGGATGGCTACACCTTC
CASSFGFKDGYTF
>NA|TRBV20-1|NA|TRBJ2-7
TGCAGTGCTAGAGGAACCTACGAGCAGTACTTC
CSARGTYEQYF
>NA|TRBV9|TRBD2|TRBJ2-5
TGTGCCAGCAGCGTAAGGGGTGCGGGAGGCCAAGAGACCCAGTACTTC
CASSVRGAGGQETQYF
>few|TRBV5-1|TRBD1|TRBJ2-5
TGCGCCAGCAGCGGGGCCAACAGGGGTGAGACCCAGTACTTC
CASSGANRGETQYF
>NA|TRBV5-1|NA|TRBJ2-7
TGCGCCAGCAGCTTGGCCAAGTCAGCATCTTACTCCTACGAGCAGTACTTC
CASSLAKSASYSYEQYF
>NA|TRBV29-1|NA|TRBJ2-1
TGCAGCGTGGGGGGTGAGGGGAATGAGCAGTTCTTC
CSVGGEGNEQFF
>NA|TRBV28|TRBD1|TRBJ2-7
TGTGCCAGCAGTCCTACCGGGACAGGGGCCCTCTCCTACGAGCAGTACTTC
CASSPTGTGALSYEQYF
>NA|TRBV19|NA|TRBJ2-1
TGTGCCAGTAGGAAGGGGCTCGGGTACAATGAGCAGTTCTTC
CASRKGLGYNEQFF
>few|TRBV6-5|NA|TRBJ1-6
TGTGCCAGCAGTTACTCCTTACAGGGTTGGTCACCCCTCCACTTT
CASSYSLQGWSPLHF
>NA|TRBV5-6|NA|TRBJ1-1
TGTGCCAGCAGCTGGAAAGACAGGTGGAGAACTGAAGCTTTCTTT
CASSWKDRWRTEAFF
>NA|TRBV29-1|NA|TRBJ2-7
TGCAGCGTTGAGGATAAAAGGGGTGGGCTGGAGCAGTACTTC
CSVEDKRGGLEQYF
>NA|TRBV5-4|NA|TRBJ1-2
TGTGCCAGCAGCTTGGTGTTTTTGGACAACGCCACTGGCTACACCTTC
CASSLVFLDNATGYTF